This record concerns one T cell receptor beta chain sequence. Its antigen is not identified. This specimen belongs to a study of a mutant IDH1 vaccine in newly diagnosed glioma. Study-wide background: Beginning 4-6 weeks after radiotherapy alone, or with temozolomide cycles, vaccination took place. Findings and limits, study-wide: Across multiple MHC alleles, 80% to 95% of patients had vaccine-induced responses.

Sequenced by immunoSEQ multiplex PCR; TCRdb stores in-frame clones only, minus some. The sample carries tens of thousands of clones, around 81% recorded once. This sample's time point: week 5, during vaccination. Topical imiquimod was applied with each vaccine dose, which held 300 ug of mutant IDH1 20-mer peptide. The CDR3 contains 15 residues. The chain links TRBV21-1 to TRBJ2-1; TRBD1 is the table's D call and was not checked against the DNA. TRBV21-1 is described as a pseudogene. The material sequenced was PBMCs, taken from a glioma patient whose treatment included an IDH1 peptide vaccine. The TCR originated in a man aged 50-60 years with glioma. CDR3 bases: TGTGCCAGCAGCTCGACCGGGACACACAGGGGCGAGCAGTTCTTC. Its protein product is CASSSTGTHRGEQFF.